Listed below are T cell receptor beta chains from one sample, sequenced in a study of T-cell memory formation after mild COVID-19. TCRdb fed the 5' RACE reads into MiXCR, producing one record per CDR3 protein. The sample records approximately 88,000 distinct CDR3 sequences, 25% being singletons. Sequenced input: PBMCs or a T cell subset sorted from them (not recorded which). The receptors were gathered from a man younger than 35 who had mild COVID-19 (a few samples of this study predate the infection). Cell type and time point are not known. Each CDR3 is given with its conserved first and last residue. The order of the fields is clone size, J gene, V gene, D gene, CDR3 DNA, CDR3 protein. D genes are given only for firm matches. Some rows mark clone size as missing; the rest say once, few, many or name a class of expanded clone.

-,TRBJ2-7,TRBV4-1,-,TGCGCCAGCAGCCACTCCCTCGGTCGTCACGAGCAGTACTTC,CASSHSLGRHEQYF
-,TRBJ1-1,TRBV19,-,TGTGCCAGTAGCCCCGCGGCAGGTAGCCGAGCTTTCTTT,CASSPAAGSRAFF
once,TRBJ1-1,TRBV3-1,TRBD1,TGTGCCAGCAGCCAGGGACAGGGGGTTTACACTGAAGCTTTCTTT,CASSQGQGVYTEAFF
-,TRBJ2-3,TRBV27,-,TGTGCCAGCAGGGACCAGAGAGTTAGCACAGATACGCAGTATTTT,CASRDQRVSTDTQYF
few,TRBJ1-1,TRBV27,-,TGTGCCAGCTGCACTCCGGGGGGAACTGAAGCTTTCTTT,CASCTPGGTEAFF
-,TRBJ1-1,TRBV11-2,-,TGTGCCAGCAGCTGGTCATATAGTGAAGCTTTCTTT,CASSWSYSEAFF
few,TRBJ2-5,TRBV12-3/TRBV12-4,-,TGTGCCAGCAGTTTAGGACTAGGCGGGGAGACCCAGTACTTC,CASSLGLGGETQYF
-,TRBJ2-3,TRBV4-3,TRBD2,TGCGCCAGCAGCCGTGAAGCGGGGTTCTTCACAGATACGCAGTATTTT,CASSREAGFFTDTQYF
-,TRBJ1-2,TRBV4-1,TRBD1,TGCGCCAGCAGCCAACCTCAGACAGGGTTCTATGGCTACACCTTC,CASSQPQTGFYGYTF
-,TRBJ1-5,TRBV7-2,-,TGTGCCAGCAGCCTCACGGACCTTTCGAATCAGCCCCAGCATTTT,CASSLTDLSNQPQHF
few,TRBJ1-1,TRBV29-1,TRBD1,TGCAGCGTTCCGGGACAGGAGAGGAACACTGAAGCTTTCTTT,CSVPGQERNTEAFF
-,TRBJ2-5,TRBV29-1,TRBD2,TGCAGCGTTGAACCCGGGACTAGCGGAACCCAAGAGACCCAGTACTTC,CSVEPGTSGTQETQYF
few,TRBJ2-3,TRBV30,-,TGTGCCTGGAGTGTACTGCATTTTGGGGCAGATACGCAGTATTTT,CAWSVLHFGADTQYF
-,TRBJ1-5,TRBV4-3,-,TGCGCCAGCAGCCAAGATTGGAGGACACCCAATCAGCCCCAGCATTTT,CASSQDWRTPNQPQHF
few,TRBJ2-2,TRBV29-1,TRBD1,TGCAGCGTGCCCGGGACAGGGAAAACCGGGGAGCTGTTTTTT,CSVPGTGKTGELFF
-,TRBJ1-2,TRBV7-9,-,TGTGCCAGCAGCTTCGGGGGGCTTGATGGCTACACCTTC,CASSFGGLDGYTF
few,TRBJ2-5,TRBV5-6,-,TGTGCCAGCAGATTGCCGGGGACCAGAGAGACCCAGTACTTC,CASRLPGTRETQYF
few,TRBJ2-3,TRBV4-1,-,TGCGCCAGCAGCCAAGACCCCGGGATTGCTGATACGCAGTATTTT,CASSQDPGIADTQYF
-,TRBJ2-1,TRBV5-8,-,TGTGCCAGCAGCTTTCCGGGGGCGGAGAATGAGCAGTTCTTC,CASSFPGAENEQFF
-,TRBJ2-5,TRBV11-2,-,TGTGCCAGCAGCCCTTGGGGCCAAGAGGGGGAGACCCAGTACTTC,CASSPWGQEGETQYF
-,TRBJ2-1,TRBV7-9,TRBD2,TGTGCCAGCAGCTCCCCGGGGGGTCCCTACAATGAGCAGTTCTTC,CASSSPGGPYNEQFF
-,TRBJ2-7,TRBV12-5,-,TGTGCTAGTGGTTTCGGGACCTACGAGCAGTACTTC,CASGFGTYEQYF
-,TRBJ2-2,TRBV4-1,-,TGCGCCAGCAGCCACTCGGCGGTGAACACCGGGGAGCTGTTTTTT,CASSHSAVNTGELFF
-,TRBJ1-2,TRBV4-3,-,TGCGCCAGCAGCCCAGGCTCAGGCAACTATGGCTACACCTTC,CASSPGSGNYGYTF
few,TRBJ1-5,TRBV12-3/TRBV12-4,TRBD1,TGTGCCAGCAGGCCCGGACAGGGAAATCAGCCCCAGCATTTT,CASRPGQGNQPQHF
once,TRBJ1-2,TRBV12-3/TRBV12-4,TRBD1,TGTGCCAGCACCCCGGGACAGGGATATTTCGGCTACACCTTC,CASTPGQGYFGYTF
-,TRBJ2-3,TRBV3-2,-,TGTGCCAGCAGCCCGGAAGGGGGCACAGATACGCAGTATTTT,CASSPEGGTDTQYF
-,TRBJ2-2,TRBV7-3,TRBD2,TGTGCCAGCAGCTTAACATCTAGCGGGGCCAGCGGGGAGCTGTTTTTT,CASSLTSSGASGELFF
few,TRBJ2-7,TRBV5-4,-,TGTGCCAGCAGCTCGGGGGACAGCCCGAACGAGCAGTACTTC,CASSSGDSPNEQYF
-,TRBJ2-3,TRBV20-1,-,TGCAGTGCTGAGGACTATACGCAGTATTTT,CSAEDYTQYF
-,TRBJ2-6,TRBV7-9,-,TGTGCCAGCAGTGTCGGAGCGTCTGGGGCCAACGTCCTGACTTTC,CASSVGASGANVLTF
-,TRBJ1-1,TRBV10-3,-,TGTGCCACCGAGGACATTCTGAACACTGAAGCTTTCTTT,CATEDILNTEAFF
once,TRBJ1-3,TRBV18,-,TGTGCCAGCTCATCCCTGACAGACGGAAACACCATATATTTT,CASSSLTDGNTIYF
-,TRBJ1-2,TRBV20-1,-,TGCAGTGCTAGAGTGTTGGAGGGGGTAGATAGCTACACCTTC,CSARVLEGVDSYTF
-,TRBJ2-6,TRBV2,-,TGTGCCAGCAGGGCCGACAGTCTCTGGGCCAACGTCCTGACTTTC,CASRADSLWANVLTF
few,TRBJ1-1,TRBV6-5,-,TGTGCCAGCAGACAGGGTTTCGGGACTGAAGCTTTCTTT,CASRQGFGTEAFF
few,TRBJ2-2,TRBV5-5,TRBD2,TGTGCCAGCAGCCGACTAGCCGGCGACACCGGGGAGCTGTTTTTT,CASSRLAGDTGELFF
-,TRBJ2-5,TRBV20-1,-,TGCAGTGCATCGACAAAAAATAAAGAGACCCAGTACTTC,CSASTKNKETQYF
few,TRBJ2-1,TRBV6-2/TRBV6-3,-,TGTGCCAGCAGTTACTCGAGGCAGAGCTCCTACAATGAGCAGTTCTTC,CASSYSRQSSYNEQFF
few,TRBJ2-1,TRBV9,-,TGTGCCAGCAGCGTACAGGGCGGGTACAATGAGCAGTTCTTC,CASSVQGGYNEQFF
few,TRBJ2-5,TRBV12-3/TRBV12-4,-,TGTGCCAGCACCATTGGGGGGCAAGAGACCCAGTACTTC,CASTIGGQETQYF
-,TRBJ1-1,TRBV7-9,TRBD1,TGTGCCAGCAGCTCGCTGACAGGGGGCACTGAAGCTTTCTTT,CASSSLTGGTEAFF
-,TRBJ1-6,TRBV27,-,TGTGCCAGCAGGTGGAGCTCCTATAATTCACCCCTCCACTTT,CASRWSSYNSPLHF